These T cell receptor beta chains were read from a single sample in a study of cytomegalovirus exposure and HLA in healthy donors. Assay: immunoSEQ multiplex PCR; the TCRdb copy retains only in-frame clones and omits some. Seen here are around 200,000 clones, 82% observed once, and the top ten hold less than 0.85%. Material for sequencing was PBMCs. The receptor source for this set is a woman between 18 and 29 years old in good health and CMV-seronegative. Each CDR3 is given with its conserved first and last residue. Each record gives: D gene, clone size, V gene, J gene, CDR3 length, CDR3 DNA, CDR3 protein. The D gene is left open where the match is weak. The size of a clone is reported for some rows only, either as once, few or many, or as a class for expanded clones.

d_gene: -; abundance: few; v_gene: TRBV25-1; j_gene: TRBJ1-1; len: 15; CDR3nt: TGTGCCAGCAGTGAATCAACAATCCGAGGCACTGAAGCTTTCTTT; CDR3aa: CASSESTIRGTEAFF
d_gene: -; abundance: few; v_gene: TRBV6-4; j_gene: TRBJ2-6; len: 13; CDR3nt: TGTGCCACCTTGGAGACTGGGGCCAACGTCCTGACTTTC; CDR3aa: CATLETGANVLTF
d_gene: TRBD2; abundance: -; v_gene: TRBV4-1; j_gene: TRBJ2-7; len: 15; CDR3nt: TGCGCCAGCAGCCAGGGACTAGCGGGAGTCTACGAGCAGTACTTC; CDR3aa: CASSQGLAGVYEQYF
d_gene: TRBD2; abundance: -; v_gene: TRBV10-3; j_gene: TRBJ2-3; len: 16; CDR3nt: TGTGCCATCAACCCGGGGGGGCAGGGGTACACAGATACGCAGTATTTT; CDR3aa: CAINPGGQGYTDTQYF
d_gene: -; abundance: -; v_gene: TRBV2; j_gene: TRBJ2-3; len: 14; CDR3nt: TGTGCCAGCACTTCACTCCCGAGAACAGATACGCAGTATTTT; CDR3aa: CASTSLPRTDTQYF
d_gene: -; abundance: -; v_gene: TRBV6-5; j_gene: TRBJ2-3; len: 13; CDR3nt: TGTGCCAGCAGTTACTTCTTAGCGGATACGCAGTATTTT; CDR3aa: CASSYFLADTQYF
d_gene: TRBD1; abundance: -; v_gene: TRBV19; j_gene: TRBJ2-2; len: 16; CDR3nt: TGTGCCAGTAGTCGGACCGGGACAGGGGACACCGGGGAGCTGTTTTTT; CDR3aa: CASSRTGTGDTGELFF
d_gene: -; abundance: -; v_gene: TRBV28; j_gene: TRBJ2-2; len: 15; CDR3nt: TGTGCCAGCAGTTTAATACGGGAGTTGCCCGGGGAGCTGTTTTTT; CDR3aa: CASSLIRELPGELFF
d_gene: -; abundance: -; v_gene: TRBV27; j_gene: TRBJ1-4; len: 15; CDR3nt: TGTGCCAGCAGTTTAGTCGGAGGGGCGGGTGAAAAACTGTTTTTT; CDR3aa: CASSLVGGAGEKLFF
d_gene: -; abundance: -; v_gene: TRBV9; j_gene: TRBJ1-3; len: 15; CDR3nt: TGTGCCAGCAGCGTAGTCCCAGGGCCTGGAAACACCATATATTTT; CDR3aa: CASSVVPGPGNTIYF
d_gene: -; abundance: -; v_gene: TRBV10-1; j_gene: TRBJ2-5; len: 13; CDR3nt: TGCGCCAGCAGTGCGGGGGGCTCGGAGACCCAGTACTTC; CDR3aa: CASSAGGSETQYF
d_gene: -; abundance: few; v_gene: TRBV5-1; j_gene: TRBJ2-1; len: 13; CDR3nt: TGCGCCAGCAGCGGCGGGTCGACAAATGAGCAGTTCTTC; CDR3aa: CASSGGSTNEQFF
d_gene: -; abundance: -; v_gene: TRBV2; j_gene: TRBJ2-2; len: 14; CDR3nt: TGTGCCAGCAGTGATTTCGGGTTGGCCGGGGAGCTGTTTTTT; CDR3aa: CASSDFGLAGELFF
d_gene: TRBD1; abundance: few; v_gene: TRBV15; j_gene: TRBJ2-7; len: 17; CDR3nt: TGTGCCACCAGCTCTCAACGACAGGGTCTCCTTCCCTACGAGCAGTACTTC; CDR3aa: CATSSQRQGLLPYEQYF
d_gene: -; abundance: -; v_gene: TRBV11-2; j_gene: TRBJ2-7; len: 14; CDR3nt: TGTGCCAGCAGCTTTGTAGCTTACCCACCCGAGCAGTACTTC; CDR3aa: CASSFVAYPPEQYF
d_gene: -; abundance: -; v_gene: TRBV7-9; j_gene: TRBJ1-2; len: 14; CDR3nt: TGTGCCAGCAGCCAAGCGGTAGGGCACTATGGCTACACCTTC; CDR3aa: CASSQAVGHYGYTF
d_gene: TRBD1; abundance: -; v_gene: TRBV28; j_gene: TRBJ1-1; len: 14; CDR3nt: TGTGCCAGCAGTTTGGGACAGGAGCACACTGAAGCTTTCTTT; CDR3aa: CASSLGQEHTEAFF
d_gene: TRBD1; abundance: -; v_gene: TRBV11-2; j_gene: TRBJ1-3; len: 17; CDR3nt: TGTGCCAGCAGCGCGGGACAGGGGGCGACGGGTGGAAACACCATATATTTT; CDR3aa: CASSAGQGATGGNTIYF
d_gene: TRBD2; abundance: -; v_gene: TRBV2; j_gene: TRBJ2-5; len: 17; CDR3nt: TGTGCCAGCAGTGCGGGGGCTAGCGGGGGGTTGGTTGAGACCCAGTACTTC; CDR3aa: CASSAGASGGLVETQYF
d_gene: -; abundance: -; v_gene: TRBV28; j_gene: TRBJ1-4; len: 15; CDR3nt: TGTGCCAGCAGTTTACTCGCAGGGGACAATGAAAAACTGTTTTTT; CDR3aa: CASSLLAGDNEKLFF
d_gene: TRBD1; abundance: -; v_gene: TRBV5-1; j_gene: TRBJ1-1; len: 16; CDR3nt: TGCGCCAGCAGCTGGGACAGGGACTCATTGAGCACTGAAGCTTTCTTT; CDR3aa: CASSWDRDSLSTEAFF